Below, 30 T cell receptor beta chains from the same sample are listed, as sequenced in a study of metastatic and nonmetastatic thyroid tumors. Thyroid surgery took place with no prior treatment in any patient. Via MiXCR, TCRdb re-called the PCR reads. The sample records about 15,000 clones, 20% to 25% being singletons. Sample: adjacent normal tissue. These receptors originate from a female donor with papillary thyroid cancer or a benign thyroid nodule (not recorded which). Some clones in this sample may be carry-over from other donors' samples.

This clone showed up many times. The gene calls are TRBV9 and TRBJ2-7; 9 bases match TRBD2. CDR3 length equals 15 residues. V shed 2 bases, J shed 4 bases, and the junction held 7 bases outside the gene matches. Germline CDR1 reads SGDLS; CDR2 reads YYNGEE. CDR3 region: CASSVGGRAGYEQYF. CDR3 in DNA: TGTGCCAGCAGCGTCGGCGGGAGGGCCGGGTACGAGCAGTACTTC.

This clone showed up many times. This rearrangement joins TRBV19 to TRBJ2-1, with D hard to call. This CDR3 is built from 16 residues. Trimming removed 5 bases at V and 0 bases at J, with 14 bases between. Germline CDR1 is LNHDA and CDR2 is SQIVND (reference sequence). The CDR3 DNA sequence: TGTGCCAGTAGTCGCCTTCTCCGAAGCTCCTACAATGAGCAGTTCTTC. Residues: CASSRLLRSSYNEQFF.

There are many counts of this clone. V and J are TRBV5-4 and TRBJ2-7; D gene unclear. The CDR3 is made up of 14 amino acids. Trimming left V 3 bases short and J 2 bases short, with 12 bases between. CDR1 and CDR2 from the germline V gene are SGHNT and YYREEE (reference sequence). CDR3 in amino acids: CASSSSELPYEQYF. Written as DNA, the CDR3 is TGTGCCAGCAGCTCATCGGAGCTCCCCTACGAGCAGTACTTC. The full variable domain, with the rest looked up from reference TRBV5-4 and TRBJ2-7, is ETGVTQSPTHLIKTRGQQVTLRCSSQSGHNTVSWYQQALGQGPQFIFQYYREEENGRGNFPPRFSGLQFPNYSSELNVNALELDDSALYLCASSSSELPYEQYFGPGTRLTVT.

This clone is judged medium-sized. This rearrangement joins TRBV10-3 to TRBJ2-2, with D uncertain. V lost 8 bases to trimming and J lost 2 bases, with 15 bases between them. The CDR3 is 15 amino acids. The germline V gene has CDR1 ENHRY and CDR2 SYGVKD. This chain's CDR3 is CAIGRSEANTGELFF. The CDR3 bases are TGTGCCATCGGAAGAAGCGAAGCAAACACCGGGGAGCTGTTTTTT.

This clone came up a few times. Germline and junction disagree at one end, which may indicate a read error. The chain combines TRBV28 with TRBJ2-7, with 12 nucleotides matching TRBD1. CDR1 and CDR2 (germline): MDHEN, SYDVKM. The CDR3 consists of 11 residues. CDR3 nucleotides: TGTGCCAGCAGTTTGGGACAGGGGGCTGTATTC. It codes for CASSLGQGAVF.

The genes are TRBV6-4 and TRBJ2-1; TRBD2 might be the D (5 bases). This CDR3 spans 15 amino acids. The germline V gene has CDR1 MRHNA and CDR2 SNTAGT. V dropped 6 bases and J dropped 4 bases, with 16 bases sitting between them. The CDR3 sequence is CASSLSEGGYNEQFF. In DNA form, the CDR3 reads TGTGCCAGCAGCCTTAGCGAAGGTGGTTACAATGAGCAGTTCTTC.

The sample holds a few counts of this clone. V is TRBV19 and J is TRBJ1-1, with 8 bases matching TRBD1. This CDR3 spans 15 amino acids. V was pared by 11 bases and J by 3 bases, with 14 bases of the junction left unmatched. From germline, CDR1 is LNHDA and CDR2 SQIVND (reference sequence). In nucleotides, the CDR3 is TGTGCCGTGCGTCACCTTGGACAGGGTTACACTGAAGCTTTCTTT. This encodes CAVRHLGQGYTEAFF.

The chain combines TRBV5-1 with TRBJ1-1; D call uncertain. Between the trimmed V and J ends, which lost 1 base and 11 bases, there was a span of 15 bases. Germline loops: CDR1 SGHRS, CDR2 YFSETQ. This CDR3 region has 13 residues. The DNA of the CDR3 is TGCGCCAGCAGCTTGAGTAGCCAAACCGGTGCTTTCTTT. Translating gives CASSLSSQTGAFF. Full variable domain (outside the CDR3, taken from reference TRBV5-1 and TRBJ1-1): KAGVTQTPRYLIKTRGQQVTLSCSPISGHRSVSWYQQTPGQGLQFLFEYFSETQRNKGNFPGRFSGRQFSNSRSEMNVSTLELGDSALYLCASSLSSQTGAFFGQGTRLTVV.

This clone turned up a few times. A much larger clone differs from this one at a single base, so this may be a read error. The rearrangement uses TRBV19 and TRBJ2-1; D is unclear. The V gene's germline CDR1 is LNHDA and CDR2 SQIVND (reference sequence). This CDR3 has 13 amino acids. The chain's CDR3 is CASSQVAYNKQFF. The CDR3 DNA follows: TGTGCCAGTAGCCAGGTGGCCTACAATAAGCAGTTCTTC.

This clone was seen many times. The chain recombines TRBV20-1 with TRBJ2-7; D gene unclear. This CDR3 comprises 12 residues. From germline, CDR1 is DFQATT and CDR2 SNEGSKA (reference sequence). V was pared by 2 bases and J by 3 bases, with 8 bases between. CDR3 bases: TGCAGTGCTAGAAAAGACGGCTACGAGCAGTACTTC. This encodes CSARKDGYEQYF.

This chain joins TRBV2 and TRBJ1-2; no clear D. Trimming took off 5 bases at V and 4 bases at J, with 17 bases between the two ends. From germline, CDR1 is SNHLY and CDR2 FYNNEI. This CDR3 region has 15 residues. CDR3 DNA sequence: TGTGCCAGCAGTATTGGACCCTCCGGGTTCTATGGCTACACCTTC. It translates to CASSIGPSGFYGYTF.

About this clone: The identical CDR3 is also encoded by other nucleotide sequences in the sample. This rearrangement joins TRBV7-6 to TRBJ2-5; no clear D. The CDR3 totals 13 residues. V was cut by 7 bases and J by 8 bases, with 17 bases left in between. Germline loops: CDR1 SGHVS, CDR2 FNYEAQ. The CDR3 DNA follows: TGTGCCAGCAACTCTGGTTTAGCAGCTACCCAGTACTTC. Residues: CASNSGLAATQYF.

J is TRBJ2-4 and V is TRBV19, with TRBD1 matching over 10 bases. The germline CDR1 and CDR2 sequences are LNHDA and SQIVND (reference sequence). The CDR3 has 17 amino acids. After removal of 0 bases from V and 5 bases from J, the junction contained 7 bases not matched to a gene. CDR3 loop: CASSIDSTGTGENIQYF. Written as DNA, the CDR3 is TGTGCCAGTAGTATAGATTCCACCGGGACAGGGGAAAACATTCAGTACTTC. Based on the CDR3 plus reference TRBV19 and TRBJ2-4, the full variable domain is DGGITQSPKYLFRKEGQNVTLSCEQNLNHDAMYWYRQDPGQGLRLIYYSQIVNDFQKGDIAEGYSVSREKKESFPLTVTSAQKNPTAFYLCASSIDSTGTGENIQYFGAGTRLSVL.

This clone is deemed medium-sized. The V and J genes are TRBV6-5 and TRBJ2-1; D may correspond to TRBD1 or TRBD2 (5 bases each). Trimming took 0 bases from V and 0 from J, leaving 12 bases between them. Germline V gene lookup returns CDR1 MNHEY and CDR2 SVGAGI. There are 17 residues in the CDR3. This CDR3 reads CASSYSTGPRSYNEQFF. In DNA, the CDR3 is TGTGCCAGCAGTTACTCTACGGGACCCCGCTCCTACAATGAGCAGTTCTTC.

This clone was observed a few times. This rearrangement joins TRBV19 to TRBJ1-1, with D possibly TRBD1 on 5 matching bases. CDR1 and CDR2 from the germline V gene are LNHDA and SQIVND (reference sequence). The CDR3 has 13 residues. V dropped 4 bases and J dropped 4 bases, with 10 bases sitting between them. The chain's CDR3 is CASSNTGVTEAFF. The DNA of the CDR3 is TGTGCCAGTAGTAATACGGGGGTCACTGAAGCTTTCTTT.

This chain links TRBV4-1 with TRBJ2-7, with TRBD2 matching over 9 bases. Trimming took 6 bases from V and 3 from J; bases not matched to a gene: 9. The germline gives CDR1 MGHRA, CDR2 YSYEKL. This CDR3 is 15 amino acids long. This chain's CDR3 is CASRPAGGGYYEQYF. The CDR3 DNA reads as TGCGCCAGCAGGCCAGCGGGGGGCGGATACTACGAGCAGTACTTC.

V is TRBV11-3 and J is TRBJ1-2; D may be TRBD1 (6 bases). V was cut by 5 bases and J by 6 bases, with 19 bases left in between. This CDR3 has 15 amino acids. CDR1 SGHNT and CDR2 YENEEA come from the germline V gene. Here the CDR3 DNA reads TGTGCCAGCAGCCCCGTGGGGGGGGGCAGCGATGGCTACACCTTC. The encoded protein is CASSPVGGGSDGYTF.

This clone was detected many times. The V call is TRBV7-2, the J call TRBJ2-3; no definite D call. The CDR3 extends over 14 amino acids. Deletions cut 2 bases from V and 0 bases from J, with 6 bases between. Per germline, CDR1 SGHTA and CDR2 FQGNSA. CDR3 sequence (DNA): TGTGCCAGCAGCTTACTGATGAGCACAGATACGCAGTATTTT. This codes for CASSLLMSTDTQYF.

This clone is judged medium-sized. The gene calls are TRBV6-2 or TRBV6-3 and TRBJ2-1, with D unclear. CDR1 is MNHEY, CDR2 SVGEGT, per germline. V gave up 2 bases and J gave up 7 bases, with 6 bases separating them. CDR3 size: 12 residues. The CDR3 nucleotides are TGTGCCAGCAGTTACATTGGTAATGAGCAGTTCTTC. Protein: CASSYIGNEQFF.

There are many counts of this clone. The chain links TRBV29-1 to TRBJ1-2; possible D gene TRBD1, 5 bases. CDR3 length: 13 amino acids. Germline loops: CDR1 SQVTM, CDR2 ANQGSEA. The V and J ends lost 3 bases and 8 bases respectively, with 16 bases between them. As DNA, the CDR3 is TGCAGCGTTGAGGAACAGGTAGTACGCGGCTACACCTTC. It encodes CSVEEQVVRGYTF.

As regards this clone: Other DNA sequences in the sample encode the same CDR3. CDR3 nucleotide sequence: TGTGCCAGCAGCCCAGCGGGGATTACTAACACCGGGGAGCTGTTTTTT. Amino acids: CASSPAGITNTGELFF. This chain connects TRBV7-6 to TRBJ2-2; 7 bases line up with TRBD2. There are 16 residues in the CDR3. CDR1 SGHVS and CDR2 FNYEAQ come from the germline V gene. V was clipped by 5 bases and J by 2 bases; unmatched bases: 8.

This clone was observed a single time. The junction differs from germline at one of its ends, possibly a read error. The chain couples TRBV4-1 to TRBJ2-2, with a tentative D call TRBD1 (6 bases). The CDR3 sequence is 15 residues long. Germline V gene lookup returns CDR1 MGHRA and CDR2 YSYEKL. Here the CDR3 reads CANSPLTGNTWELFF. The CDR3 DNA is TGCGCCAACAGCCCTTTAACAGGGAACACCTGGGAGCTGTTTTTT.

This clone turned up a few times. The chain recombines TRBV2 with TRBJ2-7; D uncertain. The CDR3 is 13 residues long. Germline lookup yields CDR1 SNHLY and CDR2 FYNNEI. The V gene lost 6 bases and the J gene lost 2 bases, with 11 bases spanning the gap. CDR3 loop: CASRPDSTYEQYF. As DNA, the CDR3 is TGTGCCAGCAGACCCGACTCCACCTACGAGCAGTACTTC.

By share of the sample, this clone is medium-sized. CDR3 loop: CASSYSTGTEAFF. CDR3 DNA sequence: TGTGCCAGCAGTTACTCGACGGGTACTGAAGCTTTCTTT. The chain employs TRBV6-5 and TRBJ1-1, with no clear D. Trimming took 0 bases from V and 5 from J, leaving 7 bases between them. In germline, CDR1 is MNHEY, CDR2 SVGAGI. The CDR3 covers 13 residues.

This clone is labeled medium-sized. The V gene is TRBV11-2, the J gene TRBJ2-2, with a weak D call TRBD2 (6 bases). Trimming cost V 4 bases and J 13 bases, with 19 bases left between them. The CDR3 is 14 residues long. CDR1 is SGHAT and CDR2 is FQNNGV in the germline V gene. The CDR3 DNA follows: TGTGCCAGCAGCTCCTCGACTAGACCGTGGGGGCTGTTTTTT. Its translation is CASSSSTRPWGLFF.

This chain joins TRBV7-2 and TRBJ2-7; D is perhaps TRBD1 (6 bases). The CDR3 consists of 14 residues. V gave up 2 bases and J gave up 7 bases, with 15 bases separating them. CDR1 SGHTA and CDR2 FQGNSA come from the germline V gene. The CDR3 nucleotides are TGTGCCAGCAGCTTATCAGGGGTCGGCTATGAGCAGTACTTC. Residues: CASSLSGVGYEQYF.

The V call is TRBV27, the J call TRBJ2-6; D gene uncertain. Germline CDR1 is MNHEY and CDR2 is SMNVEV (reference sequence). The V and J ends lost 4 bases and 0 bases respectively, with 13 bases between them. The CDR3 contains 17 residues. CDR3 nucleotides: TGTGCCAGCAGTTCCCTCCGCTCGAGCTCTGGGGCCAACGTCCTGACTTTC. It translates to CASSSLRSSSGANVLTF.

CDR3 sequence: CASSNHPTGETQHF. CDR3 in DNA: TGTGCCAGCAGCAACCACCCGACGGGGGAGACCCAGCATTTT. The chain recombines TRBV11-3 with TRBJ1-5; perhaps TRBD1 as D (5 bases). CDR1 is SGHNT and CDR2 is YENEEA in the germline V gene. This CDR3 contains 14 residues. V shed 5 bases and J shed 11 bases, with 19 bases lying between them.

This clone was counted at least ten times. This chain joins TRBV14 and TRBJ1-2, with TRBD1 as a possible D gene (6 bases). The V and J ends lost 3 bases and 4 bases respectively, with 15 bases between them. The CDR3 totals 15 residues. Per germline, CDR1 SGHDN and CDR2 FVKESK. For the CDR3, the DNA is TGTGCCAGCAGCCAGACAGGAGCGACGTTCTATGGCTACACCTTC. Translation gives CASSQTGATFYGYTF. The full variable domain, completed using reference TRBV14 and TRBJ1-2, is EAGVTQFPSHSVIEKGQTVTLRCDPISGHDNLYWYRRVMGKEIKFLLHFVKESKQDESGMPNNRFLAERTGGTYSTLKVQPAELEDSGVYFCASSQTGATFYGYTFGSGTRLTVV.

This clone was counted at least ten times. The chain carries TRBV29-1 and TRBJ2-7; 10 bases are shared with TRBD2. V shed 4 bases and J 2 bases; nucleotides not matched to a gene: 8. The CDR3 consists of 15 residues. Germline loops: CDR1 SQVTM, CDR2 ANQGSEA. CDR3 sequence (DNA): TGCAGCGTTGTGGGGGTTGGACTAGCGGCCTACGAGCAGTACTTC. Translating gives CSVVGVGLAAYEQYF.